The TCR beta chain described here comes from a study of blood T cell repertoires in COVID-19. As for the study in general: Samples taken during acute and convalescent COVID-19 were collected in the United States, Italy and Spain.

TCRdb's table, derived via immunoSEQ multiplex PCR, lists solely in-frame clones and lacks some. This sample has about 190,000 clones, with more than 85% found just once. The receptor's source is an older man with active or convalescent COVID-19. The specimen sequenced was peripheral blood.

The CDR3 protein is CASSLRLTTSTDTQYF. For the CDR3, the DNA is TGTGCCAGCAGCCTTAGACTTACAACTAGCACAGATACGCAGTATTTT. The chain is built from TRBV7-9 and TRBJ2-3, with unresolved D. The CDR3 runs 16 residues. Trimming stripped 5 bases from V and 0 bases from J, with 15 bases between. CDR1 and CDR2 (germline): SEHNR, FQNEAQ (reference sequence).